A single T cell receptor beta chain is shown here with its context. Between the trimmed V and J ends, which lost 0 bases and 7 bases, there was a span of 19 bases. The CDR3 runs to 16 residues. In germline, CDR1 is SGHRS, CDR2 YFSETQ. The record originates from a study of blood T cell repertoires in COVID-19. Authors' analysis steps: Quantification of nucleated cells was approximated via reference gene primer amplification. Generated by immunoSEQ multiplex PCR, the TCRdb table keeps only in-frame clones and is missing some. V, J and clone size derive from that table, while D and trimming were established from the DNA sequence. The sample records around 150,000 clones, roughly 79% being singletons.

The chain couples TRBV5-1 to TRBJ2-5; D possibly corresponds to TRBD2 (6 bases). The sequence was obtained from a woman older than 75 with acute or convalescent COVID-19. The sequencing sample was made of peripheral blood. CDR3: CASSLAGGLSTGTQYF. DNA of the CDR3: TGCGCCAGCAGCTTGGCCGGGGGACTCTCCACGGGGACCCAGTACTTC. The variable domain in full, with the rest retrieved from reference TRBV5-1 and TRBJ2-5, is KAGVTQTPRYLIKTRGQQVTLSCSPISGHRSVSWYQQTPGQGLQFLFEYFSETQRNKGNFPGRFSGRQFSNSRSEMNVSTLELGDSALYLCASSLAGGLSTGTQYFGPGTRLLVL.